The 13 T cell receptor beta chains presented below share a single source sample, sequenced in a study of blood T cell repertoires in COVID-19. Assay used: immunoSEQ multiplex PCR; TCRdb lists only in-frame clones, some missing. The profile shows about 190,000 clones, roughly four fifths of them singletons. The sample was peripheral blood. These receptors came from a man aged 45-65 years who had recovered from COVID-19.

The chain is built from TRBV19 and TRBJ2-7; 14 bases align to TRBD2. The length of the CDR3 is 15 residues. Germline trimming cut 4 bases from V and 5 bases from J; bases unmatched to any gene: 4. The germline V gene has CDR1 LNHDA and CDR2 SQIVND (reference sequence). The CDR3 here is CASSTMGLAGDEQYF. DNA for the CDR3: TGTGCCAGTAGTACGATGGGACTAGCGGGGGACGAGCAGTACTTC. Looking up the rest from reference TRBV19 and TRBJ2-7 gives the full variable domain: DGGITQSPKYLFRKEGQNVTLSCEQNLNHDAMYWYRQDPGQGLRLIYYSQIVNDFQKGDIAEGYSVSREKKESFPLTVTSAQKNPTAFYLCASSTMGLAGDEQYFGPGTRLTVT.

The chain joins TRBV7-9 to TRBJ2-7; 7 bases align to TRBD1. The CDR3 runs to 15 residues. The J segment lost 3 bases and the V segment lost 2 bases, leaving 7 bases of the junction unmatched. CDR1 SEHNR and CDR2 FQNEAQ come from the germline V gene (reference sequence). The chain's CDR3 is CASSLTSGQNYEQYF. The CDR3 DNA follows: TGTGCCAGCAGCTTAACCTCGGGACAGAACTACGAGCAGTACTTC.

The chain couples TRBV19 to TRBJ1-1; 9 nucleotides match TRBD1. Per germline, CDR1 LNHDA and CDR2 SQIVND (reference sequence). The CDR3 has 16 residues. J lost 0 bases, V lost 2 bases, and 4 bases had no gene match. In DNA, the CDR3 is TGTGCCAGTAGTATACTACAGGGGGCTGTGAACACTGAAGCTTTCTTT. Translated: CASSILQGAVNTEAFF.

The chain recombines TRBV7-9 with TRBJ1-4; possibly TRBD1 for D (5 bases). Germline CDR1 and CDR2: SEHNR and FQNEAQ (reference sequence). Trimming cost V 4 bases and J 8 bases, with 14 bases left between them. This CDR3 has 14 residues. CDR3 sequence (DNA): TGTGCCAGCAGCTCTGGGGTGGGGCGGGAAAAACTGTTTTTT. This gives the protein CASSSGVGREKLFF.

This clone was picked up one time. CDR3 in DNA: TGTGCCAGCAGTTTTCAAGCAACTAGCGGGAGTATTGACATTCAGTACTTC. Its protein is CASSFQATSGSIDIQYF. The genes are TRBV2 and TRBJ2-4, with 11 nucleotides matching TRBD2. The CDR3 is made up of 17 amino acids. CDR1 SNHLY and CDR2 FYNNEI come from the germline V gene. V dropped 5 bases and J dropped 8; count of bases not matched to a gene: 14. Filled out from reference TRBV2 and TRBJ2-4, the complete variable domain reads EPEVTQTPSHQVTQMGQEVILRCVPISNHLYFYWYRQILGQKVEFLVSFYNNEISEKSEIFDDQFSVERPDGSNFTLKIRSTKLEDSAMYFCASSFQATSGSIDIQYFGAGTRLSVL.

V usage is TRBV30 and J usage is TRBJ2-7; D is possibly TRBD1 (6 bases). The germline CDR1 and CDR2 sequences are GTSNPN and SVGIG (reference sequence). V was trimmed by 0 bases and J by 3 bases, leaving 9 bases between them. The CDR3 extends over 13 amino acids. The CDR3 here is CAWSVGQSYEQYF. In DNA form, the CDR3 reads TGTGCCTGGAGTGTAGGACAGAGCTACGAGCAGTACTTC.

This clone was seen a handful of times. V is TRBV7-3 and J is TRBJ1-2, with 7 bases matching TRBD1. The CDR3 is made up of 16 amino acids. J was trimmed by 0 bases and V by 0 bases; bases with no gene match: 4. Germline V gene data show CDR1 as SGHTA and CDR2 as FQGTGA. CDR3 residues: CASSLTGTATNYGYTF. The CDR3, as DNA: TGTGCCAGCAGCTTAACGGGGACAGCCACTAACTATGGCTACACCTTC. Full variable domain (missing parts from reference TRBV7-3 and TRBJ1-2): GAGVSQTPSNKVTEKGKYVELRCDPISGHTALYWYRQSLGQGPEFLIYFQGTGAADDSGLPNDRFFAVRPEGSVSTLKIQRTERGDSAVYLCASSLTGTATNYGYTFGSGTRLTVV.

The chain employs TRBV5-1 and TRBJ2-3; TRBD2 matches at 7 bases. The ends lost 0 bases at V and 2 bases at J; junction bases unmatched: 9. There are 17 residues in the CDR3. Germline V CDR1 and CDR2: SGHRS, YFSETQ. CDR3 sequence reads: CASSLAGGRGYTDTQYF. The CDR3 coding sequence is TGCGCCAGCAGCTTGGCGGGGGGACGGGGGTACACAGATACGCAGTATTTT.

This sequence joins TRBV6-6 and TRBJ2-7; TRBD1 matches 8 bases. The germline V gene encodes CDR1 MNHNY and CDR2 SVGAGI (reference sequence). After removal of 6 bases from V and 0 bases from J, the junction contained 4 bases not matched to a gene. This CDR3 is 14 amino acids long. The CDR3, as DNA: TGTGCCAGCAGGGCAGGACAGGGCTCCTACGAGCAGTACTTC. Residues: CASRAGQGSYEQYF.

The CDR3 sequence: CASSQVPGQGYEQYF. CDR3 DNA sequence: TGCGCCAGCAGCCAAGTTCCGGGACAGGGCTACGAGCAGTACTTC. This sequence joins TRBV4-1 and TRBJ2-7, with 9 bases that match TRBD1. V lost 1 base and J lost 3; bases outside the gene matches: 4. CDR3 length: 15 residues. Looked up from germline, CDR1 is MGHRA and CDR2 is YSYEKL.

The chain uses TRBV27 and TRBJ2-3, with 8 bases fitting TRBD1. The germline V gene encodes CDR1 MNHEY and CDR2 SMNVEV (reference sequence). V was pared by 3 bases and J by 3 bases, with 11 bases of the junction left unmatched. The CDR3 totals 17 residues. The CDR3 sequence is CASSFHRGVGLTDTQYF. In nucleotides, the CDR3 is TGTGCCAGCAGTTTCCACAGGGGGGTGGGTTTGACAGATACGCAGTATTTT.

The J gene is TRBJ2-5, the V gene TRBV3-1 (or the pseudogene TRBV3-2); TRBD1 aligns across 9 bases. The CDR3 has 15 residues. Germline V gives CDR1 LGHDT, CDR2 YNNKEL (reference sequence). Unmatched junction bases numbered 5, after V lost 6 bases and J lost 0 bases. CDR3 coding DNA: TGTGCCAGCAGTAGACAGGGGGGGTACCAAGAGACCCAGTACTTC. Its translation: CASSRQGGYQETQYF.

This clone was found a few times. This chain links TRBV6-5 with TRBJ2-4, with TRBD2 as a possible D gene (5 bases). Trimming cost V 6 bases and J 4 bases, with 13 bases left between them. Germline V gene data show CDR1 as MNHEY and CDR2 as SVGAGI. There are 14 residues in the CDR3. The CDR3 region is CASSPAREKNIQYF. CDR3 sequence (DNA): TGTGCCAGCAGCCCCGCGAGGGAGAAAAACATTCAGTACTTC.